Below, 24 T cell receptor beta chains from the same sample are listed, as sequenced in a study of T cell repertoires in cytomegalovirus infection. TCRdb analysed the reads with MiXCR anew, one entry per CDR3 protein. Of a few hundred thousand distinct CDR3 sequences listed, under 25% are singletons. Sample: CD8+ T cells from PBMCs. The origin of the receptors is a human donor in good health (CMV status not recorded). Some clones in this sample may be carry-over from other donors' samples.

The V and J genes are TRBV6-2 or TRBV6-3 and TRBJ2-7, with unresolved D. V lost 4 bases and J 9 bases, leaving 10 bases between the germline ends. This CDR3 is 11 amino acids long. The germline V gene has CDR1 MNHEY and CDR2 SVGEGT. CDR3 region: CASSSSLGQYF. CDR3 nucleotide sequence: TGTGCCAGCAGTTCCTCCCTGGGGCAGTACTTC.

A remark on this clonotype: Compared with germline, one end of the junction differs, possibly owing to a read error. The chain combines TRBV6-2 or TRBV6-3 with TRBJ2-5, with D tentatively TRBD2 (6 bases). The CDR3 sequence is 13 residues long. Germline CDR1 and CDR2: MNHEY and SVGEGT. The CDR3 DNA reads TGTGCCAGCAGTTACGGAGGGTCGGGTAGCCGGAACTTC. It specifies CASSYGGSGSRNF.

The V gene is TRBV20-1, the J gene TRBJ2-7, with no clear D. The CDR3 totals 12 residues. V lost 5 bases to trimming and J lost 5 bases, with 13 bases between them. Germline lookup yields CDR1 DFQATT and CDR2 SNEGSKA (reference sequence). The CDR3 region is CSASDLQHEQYF. The CDR3 DNA is TGCAGTGCTTCCGACTTACAGCACGAGCAGTACTTC.

This clonotype was recorded once. At one of its ends the junction is not consistent with the germline gene, which may arise from a read error. The chain couples TRBV20-1 to TRBJ1-5; D perhaps matches TRBD1 (6 bases). From germline, CDR1 is DFQATT and CDR2 SNEGSKA (reference sequence). The CDR3 covers 14 residues. The CDR3, as DNA: TGCAGTGCGAGAGAACAGGGAATCAATCAGCCCCAGCATTTT. Protein product: CSAREQGINQPQHF.

This clonotype has more than one count but fewer than ten. The chain links TRBV6-6 to TRBJ1-2; D is uncertain. Per the germline V gene, CDR1 is MNHNY and CDR2 is SVGAGI (reference sequence). Trimming took 0 bases from V and 5 from J, leaving 16 bases between them. The CDR3 contains 16 residues. CDR3 DNA: TGTGCCAGCAGTTACTCGAGGGCGGGCATCCCATATGGCTACACCTTC. Its translation: CASSYSRAGIPYGYTF.

This clonotype was picked up many times. The rearrangement uses TRBV7-9 and TRBJ1-1; the D is unclear. CDR1 SEHNR and CDR2 FQNEAQ come from the germline V gene (reference sequence). The CDR3 contains 14 residues. Trimming stripped 2 bases from V and 0 bases from J, with 7 bases between. In DNA form, the CDR3 reads TGTGCCAGCAGCTTATTCTCCGTGAACACTGAAGCTTTCTTT. Translating gives CASSLFSVNTEAFF.

This clonotype was observed many times. This chain links TRBV10-3 with TRBJ2-2, with D unclear. This CDR3 region has 14 residues. V lost 2 bases to trimming and J lost 4 bases, with 8 bases between them. Germline assignment: CDR1 ENHRY and CDR2 SYGVKD. The CDR3 DNA is TGTGCCATCAGTGAGGACCTCGCCACCGGGGAGCTGTTTTTT. Translated: CAISEDLATGELFF.

In this sample, this clonotype turned up many times. The rearrangement links TRBV7-2 to TRBJ2-7, with 7 bases lining up with TRBD1. The CDR3 sequence is 16 residues long. Trimming took 0 bases from V and 4 from J; bases not matched to a gene: 9. Germline-derived CDR1 and CDR2 are SGHTA and FQGNSA. CDR3 coding DNA: TGTGCCAGCAGCTTAGCGGTGGCAGGGGGTAGGTACGAGCAGTACTTC. Protein sequence: CASSLAVAGGRYEQYF.

This clonotype came up many times. The chain joins TRBV28 to TRBJ1-1; 9 positions agree with TRBD1. This CDR3 region has 15 residues. CDR1 is MDHEN and CDR2 is SYDVKM in the germline V gene. Trimming cost V 6 bases and J 1 base; bases outside gene matches: 6. CDR3 bases: TGTGCCAGCAGCCTATTGGGACAGGGGAACACTGAAGCTTTCTTT. The encoded protein is CASSLLGQGNTEAFF.

The chain joins TRBV2 to TRBJ2-1; D may be TRBD1 or TRBD2 (5 bases each). The germline gives CDR1 SNHLY, CDR2 FYNNEI. Trimming pared 5 bases from V and 10 bases from J, leaving 12 bases between. The CDR3 runs 12 residues. CDR3 nucleotides: TGTGCCAGCAGTTTCTGGGGCGGGGAGCAGTTCTTC. It translates to CASSFWGGEQFF.

The CDR3 DNA is TGCAGTGCTAGAGACGGGACTAGCGCTGAGCAGTTCTTC. Encoded protein: CSARDGTSAEQFF. The rearrangement joins TRBV20-1 to TRBJ2-1, with 10 bases lining up with TRBD2. The germline gives CDR1 DFQATT, CDR2 SNEGSKA (reference sequence). The CDR3 is 13 amino acids. J was trimmed by 9 bases and V by 0 bases; bases with no gene match: 2.

This clonotype was recorded at least ten times. CDR3 sequence (DNA): TGTGCCAGCAGCTTACCGGGCGGGCAGCCGAACTATGGCTACACCTTC. It specifies CASSLPGGQPNYGYTF. J is TRBJ1-2 and V is TRBV7-2; D is uncertain. Germline V gene data show CDR1 as SGHTA and CDR2 as FQGNSA. This CDR3 is 16 amino acids long. Between the trimmed V and J ends, which lost 2 bases and 2 bases, there was a span of 15 bases.

In its sample, this clonotype was seen a few times. The V gene is TRBV20-1, the J gene TRBJ2-5; TRBD2 matches 9 bases. Germline CDR1 is DFQATT and CDR2 is SNEGSKA (reference sequence). The CDR3 has 14 residues. With 5 bases clipped from V and 1 base from J, the junction kept 5 bases outside the gene matches. The CDR3 region has the DNA TGCAGTGCTCGTAGCGGGGGAGGCCAAGAGACCCAGTACTTC. It specifies CSARSGGGQETQYF.

The chain has TRBV7-9 and TRBJ1-3; D is unresolved. V was cut by 4 bases and J by 7 bases, with 11 bases left in between. The length of the CDR3 is 13 residues. Per germline, CDR1 SEHNR and CDR2 FQNEAQ (reference sequence). The CDR3 DNA reads TGTGCCAGCAGCTCCACATCGACCAACACCATATATTTT. As protein: CASSSTSTNTIYF.

The chain links TRBV4-1 to TRBJ1-1; no clear D gene. CDR3 length: 15 amino acids. Trimming took off 4 bases at V and 4 bases at J, with 16 bases between the two ends. Germline V gives CDR1 MGHRA, CDR2 YSYEKL. CDR3 DNA: TGCGCCAGCAGCCTCCAGGCGGCCTATCTCACTGAAGCTTTCTTT. Amino acids: CASSLQAAYLTEAFF.

In this sample, this clonotype turned up many times. The CDR3 DNA sequence: TGTGCCAGCAGCCCCAGGGACAGCTCCTACAATGAGCAGTTCTTC. It yields the protein CASSPRDSSYNEQFF. The chain recombines TRBV7-6 with TRBJ2-1, with TRBD1 matching 7 bases. The V segment lost 5 bases and the J segment 0 bases; nucleotides outside the gene matches: 4. The CDR3 contains 15 residues. The germline V gene encodes CDR1 SGHVS and CDR2 FNYEAQ. Filled out from reference TRBV7-6 and TRBJ2-1, the complete variable domain reads GAGVSQSPRYKVTKRGQDVALRCDPISGHVSLYWYRQALGQGPEFLTYFNYEAQQDKSGLPNDRFSAERPEGSISTLTIQRTEQRDSAMYRCASSPRDSSYNEQFFGPGTRLTVL.

This clonotype was counted at least ten times. The chain couples TRBV6-5 to TRBJ1-1, with no clear D. Trimming shortened V by 2 bases and J by 4 bases, and 8 bases separated the two germline ends. The CDR3 covers 13 residues. Per the germline V gene, CDR1 is MNHEY and CDR2 is SVGAGI. The CDR3 nucleotides are TGTGCCAGCAGTTACGAGGGTACCACTGAAGCTTTCTTT. Its translation: CASSYEGTTEAFF.

This clonotype showed up just a few times. CDR3 amino acids: CASSEMAGGYGYTF. CDR3 in DNA: TGTGCCAGCAGTGAAATGGCCGGGGGCTATGGCTACACCTTC. The chain carries TRBV2 and TRBJ1-2; D is perhaps TRBD1 (5 bases). The CDR3 covers 14 residues. Trimming pared 2 bases from V and 4 bases from J, leaving 11 bases between. Per germline, CDR1 SNHLY and CDR2 FYNNEI.

The chain links TRBV5-6 to TRBJ1-2, with D tentatively TRBD1 (5 bases). Germline V gene data show CDR1 as SGHDT and CDR2 as YYEEEE. CDR3 length equals 13 residues. Trimming removed 4 bases at V and 4 bases at J, with 11 bases between. CDR3: CASSETGGYGYTF. DNA for the CDR3: TGTGCCAGCAGCGAAACAGGTGGCTATGGCTACACCTTC. The variable domain in full, completed from reference TRBV5-6 and TRBJ1-2, reads DAGVTQSPTHLIKTRGQQVTLRCSPKSGHDTVSWYQQALGQGPQFIFQYYEEEERQRGNFPDRFSGHQFPNYSSELNVNALLLGDSALYLCASSETGGYGYTFGSGTRLTVV.

The chain links TRBV2 to TRBJ2-1; D is perhaps TRBD1 or TRBD2 (5 bases each). The CDR3 covers 13 residues. V lost 4 bases to trimming and J lost 10 bases, with 14 bases between them. Germline lookup yields CDR1 SNHLY and CDR2 FYNNEI. The CDR3 DNA is TGTGCCAGCAGTGTAACTAGATGGGACGAGCAGTTCTTC. Protein product: CASSVTRWDEQFF.

The chain is built from TRBV7-9 and TRBJ1-2; TRBD1 aligns across 7 bases. The CDR3 has 16 residues. The V gene's germline CDR1 is SEHNR and CDR2 FQNEAQ (reference sequence). V gave up 5 bases and J gave up 2 bases; unmatched junction bases: 11. CDR3 residues: CASSLGGTELNYGYTF. The CDR3, as DNA: TGTGCCAGCAGCCTTGGGGGGACAGAACTCAACTATGGCTACACCTTC.

This clonotype was detected only a few times. The chain links TRBV27 to TRBJ2-7, with 8 bases aligning to TRBD1. The V gene end was trimmed by 7 bases and the J gene end by 0 bases; junction bases not matched to a gene: 8. Germline V gene lookup returns CDR1 MNHEY and CDR2 SMNVEV (reference sequence). The CDR3 has 15 residues. The CDR3 is CASKQQGGGSYEQYF. The CDR3, as DNA: TGTGCCAGCAAACAACAGGGGGGTGGCTCCTACGAGCAGTACTTC.

The chain has TRBV12-3 or TRBV12-4 and TRBJ2-4, with D tentatively TRBD1 (6 bases). Deletions cut 5 bases from V and 7 bases from J, with 9 bases between. The CDR3 is 12 amino acids. The CDR3 is CASSPGHNIQYF. CDR3 bases: TGTGCCAGCAGTCCGGGACATAACATTCAGTACTTC.

This rearrangement joins TRBV6-5 to TRBJ1-1; 8 nucleotides align to TRBD1. Per germline, CDR1 MNHEY and CDR2 SVGAGI. The CDR3 totals 13 residues. Germline trimming cut 0 bases from V and 11 bases from J; bases unmatched to any gene: 5. The CDR3 spells CASSYSETGEAFF. As DNA, the CDR3 is TGTGCCAGCAGTTACTCAGAGACAGGGGAGGCTTTCTTT.